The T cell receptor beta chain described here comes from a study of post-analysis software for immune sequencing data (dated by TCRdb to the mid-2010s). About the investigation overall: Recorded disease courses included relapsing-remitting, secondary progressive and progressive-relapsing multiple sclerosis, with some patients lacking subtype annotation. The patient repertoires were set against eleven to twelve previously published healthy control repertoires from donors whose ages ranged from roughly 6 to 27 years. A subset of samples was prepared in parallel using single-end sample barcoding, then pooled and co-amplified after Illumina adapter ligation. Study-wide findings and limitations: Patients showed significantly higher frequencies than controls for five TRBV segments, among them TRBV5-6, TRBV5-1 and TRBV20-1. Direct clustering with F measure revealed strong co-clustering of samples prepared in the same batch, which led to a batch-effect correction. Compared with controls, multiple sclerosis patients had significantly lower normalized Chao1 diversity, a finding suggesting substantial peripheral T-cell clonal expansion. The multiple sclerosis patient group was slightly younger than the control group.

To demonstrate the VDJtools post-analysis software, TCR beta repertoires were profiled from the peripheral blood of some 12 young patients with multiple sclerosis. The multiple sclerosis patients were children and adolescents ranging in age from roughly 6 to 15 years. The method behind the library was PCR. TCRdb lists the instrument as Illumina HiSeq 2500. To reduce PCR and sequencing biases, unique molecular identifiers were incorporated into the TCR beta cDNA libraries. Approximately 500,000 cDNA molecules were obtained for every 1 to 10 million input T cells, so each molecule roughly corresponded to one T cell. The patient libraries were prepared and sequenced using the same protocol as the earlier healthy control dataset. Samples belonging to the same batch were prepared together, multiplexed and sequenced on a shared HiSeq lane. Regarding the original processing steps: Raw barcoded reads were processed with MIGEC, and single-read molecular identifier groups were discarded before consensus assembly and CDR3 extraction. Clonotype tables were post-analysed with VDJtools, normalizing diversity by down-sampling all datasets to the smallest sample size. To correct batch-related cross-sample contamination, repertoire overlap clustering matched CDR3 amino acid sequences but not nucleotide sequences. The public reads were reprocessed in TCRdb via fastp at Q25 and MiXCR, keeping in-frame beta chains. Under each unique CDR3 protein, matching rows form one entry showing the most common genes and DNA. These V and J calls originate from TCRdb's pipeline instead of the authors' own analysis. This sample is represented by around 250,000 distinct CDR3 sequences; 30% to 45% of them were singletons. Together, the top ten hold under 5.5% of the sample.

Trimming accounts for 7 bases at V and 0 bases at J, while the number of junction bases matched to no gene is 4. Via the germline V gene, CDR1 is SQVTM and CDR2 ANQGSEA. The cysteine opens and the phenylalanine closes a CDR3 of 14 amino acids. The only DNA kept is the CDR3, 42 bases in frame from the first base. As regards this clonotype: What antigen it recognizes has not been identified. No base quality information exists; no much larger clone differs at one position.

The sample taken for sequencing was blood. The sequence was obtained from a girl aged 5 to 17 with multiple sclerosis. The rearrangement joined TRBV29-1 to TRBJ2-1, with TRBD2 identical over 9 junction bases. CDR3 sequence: CSAKAGGSYNEQFF. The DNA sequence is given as TGCAGCGCGAAAGCGGGGGGCTCCTACAATGAGCAGTTCTTC.